The 30 T cell receptor beta chains presented below share a single source sample, sequenced in a study of lymphopenia after photon versus proton radiotherapy. Data came from immunoSEQ multiplex PCR; TCRdb stores just in-frame clones and leaves some out. The sample lists tens of thousands of clones, 65% to 90% occurring once. The starting material was peripheral blood, obtained from a patient treated with photon-based radiotherapy. The receptors stem from a man between 35 and 55 years old with gastric cancer.

The gene calls are TRBV2 and TRBJ2-5; D remains unclear. Germline V gene lookup returns CDR1 SNHLY and CDR2 FYNNEI. The germline V and J ends were trimmed by 3 bases and 1 base, with 3 bases remaining between them. This CDR3 is built from 12 residues. The CDR3 region is CASSDSQETQYF. The CDR3 coding sequence is TGTGCCAGCAGTGACAGCCAAGAGACCCAGTACTTC.

The V call is TRBV4-3, the J call TRBJ2-1, with 9 nucleotides matching TRBD1. J lost 4 bases, V lost 4 bases, and 5 bases had no gene match. CDR3 length: 15 residues. From germline, CDR1 is LGHNA and CDR2 YSLEER. In DNA, the CDR3 is TGCGCCAGCAGCCGGGACAGGGCAACATACAATGAGCAGTTCTTC. This translates into CASSRDRATYNEQFF.

CDR3 sequence reads: CASSYRARRTDTQYF. The DNA of the CDR3 is TGTGCCAGCAGTTATAGGGCCAGGCGCACAGATACGCAGTATTTT. The genes are TRBV28 and TRBJ2-3, with unresolved D. Germline values: CDR1 MDHEN, CDR2 SYDVKM. V was shortened by 4 bases and J by 1 base, with 12 bases between the two germline ends. The CDR3 contains 15 residues.

The CDR3 DNA follows: TGTGCCAGCTCACCAGGGGGTGGCCATCAGCCCCAGCATTTT. Protein: CASSPGGGHQPQHF. This chain links TRBV18 with TRBJ1-5; the D gene is possibly TRBD1 (5 bases). The CDR3 is 14 amino acids. The V end lost 2 bases, the J end lost 5 bases, and 10 bases lay between the germline ends. Per germline, CDR1 KGHSH and CDR2 LQKENI.

V gene TRBV30 combines with J gene TRBJ2-5; D is unclear. The J call is uncertain, as TRBJ2-7 better fits the DNA end. Germline values: CDR1 GTSNPN, CDR2 SVGIG (reference sequence). CDR3 length: 14 amino acids. CDR3: CAWSVVNPQAEQYF. The CDR3 coding sequence is TGTGCCTGGAGTGTGGTCAACCCTCAGGCCGAGCAGTACTTC.

V is TRBV6-6 and J is TRBJ2-7, with D perhaps matching TRBD1 (6 bases). Germline lookup yields CDR1 MNHNY and CDR2 SVGAGI (reference sequence). This CDR3 has 16 amino acids. The V gene lost 0 bases and the J gene lost 7 bases, with 19 bases spanning the gap. For the CDR3, the DNA is TGTGCCAGCAGTTACTCGTGGGGGTTAGAGAGGGGGGAGCAGTACTTC. It translates to CASSYSWGLERGEQYF.

This chain uses TRBV7-8 with TRBJ1-6; D is unresolved. Germline loops: CDR1 SGHVS, CDR2 FQNEAQ. Trimming removed 5 bases at V and 1 base at J, with 18 bases between. The length of the CDR3 is 18 residues. Written as DNA, the CDR3 is TGTGCCAGCAGCCCCCCCGTGGCAGGCGGTTCCTATAATTCACCCCTCCACTTT. This codes for CASSPPVAGGSYNSPLHF. The full variable domain, with the rest looked up from reference TRBV7-8 and TRBJ1-6, is GAGVSQSPRYKVAKRGQDVALRCDPISGHVSLFWYQQALGQGPEFLTYFQNEAQLDKSGLPSDRFFAERPEGSVSTLKIQRTQQEDSAVYLCASSPPVAGGSYNSPLHFGNGTRLTVT.

The chain recombines TRBV6-5 with TRBJ1-1; possibly TRBD1 for D (5 bases). The CDR3 is 15 residues long. Germline lookup yields CDR1 MNHEY and CDR2 SVGAGI. Deletions cut 6 bases from V and 1 base from J, with 15 bases between. The CDR3 protein is CASSLTPTGNTEAFF. In DNA form, the CDR3 reads TGTGCCAGCAGCCTCACACCCACAGGGAACACTGAAGCTTTCTTT.

The V call is TRBV6-5, the J call TRBJ1-2; D is perhaps TRBD1 (5 bases). The V gene's germline CDR1 is MNHEY and CDR2 SVGAGI. The CDR3 length is 11 residues. V gave up 6 bases and J gave up 5 bases, with 7 bases separating them. CDR3 nucleotide sequence: TGTGCCAGCAGGCAGGGTTATGGCTACACCTTC. Residues: CASRQGYGYTF.

This clone appeared a single time. CDR3 region: CASSLKGMGLYTDTQYF. CDR3 nucleotide sequence: TGTGCCAGCAGCTTAAAGGGCATGGGGCTTTACACAGATACGCAGTATTTT. The chain combines TRBV7-2 with TRBJ2-3, with D possibly matching TRBD1 (5 bases). With 2 bases removed from V and 2 bases from J, the gap between germline ends came to 17 bases. Germline loops: CDR1 SGHTA, CDR2 FQGNSA. CDR3 length equals 17 residues.

The genes are TRBV29-1 and TRBJ1-1, with 7 bases lining up with TRBD1. The ends lost 1 base at V and 1 base at J; junction bases unmatched: 0. Germline CDR1 and CDR2: SQVTM and ANQGSEA. This CDR3 has 13 residues. The DNA for the CDR3 is TGCAGCGTTGAAGGACAGGGGAACACTGAAGCTTTCTTT. Translated: CSVEGQGNTEAFF.

The chain carries TRBV14 and TRBJ1-2; D unclear. This CDR3 has 15 amino acids. Germline-derived CDR1 and CDR2 are SGHDN and FVKESK. Trimming cost V 1 base and J 4 bases, with 13 bases left between them. CDR3 DNA sequence: TGTGCCAGCAGCCAAGGGGCGGGCAGGTCCTATGGCTACACCTTC. Protein sequence: CASSQGAGRSYGYTF.

This chain links TRBV2 with TRBJ2-2; D might be TRBD2 (6 bases). Trimming left V 8 bases short and J 4 bases short, with 14 bases between. This CDR3 is built from 14 residues. CDR1 and CDR2 (germline): SNHLY, FYNNEI. In DNA, the CDR3 is TGTGCCAGCTCCGAGAGGGACTCCACCGGGGAGCTGTTTTTT. Its translation is CASSERDSTGELFF.

The V gene is TRBV5-4, the J gene TRBJ1-2; TRBD1 matches at 8 bases. This CDR3 contains 14 residues. Germline CDR1 SGHNT, CDR2 YYREEE (reference sequence). The V segment lost 0 bases and the J segment 7 bases; nucleotides outside the gene matches: 5. Here the CDR3 DNA reads TGTGCCAGCAGCTTGGGCATACAGGGGGTTGGCTACACCTTC. Protein: CASSLGIQGVGYTF.

The genes are TRBV7-6 and TRBJ2-2, with D maybe TRBD2 (5 bases). Trimming pared 5 bases from V and 6 bases from J, leaving 10 bases between. This CDR3 region has 13 residues. Looked up from germline, CDR1 is SGHVS and CDR2 is FNYEAQ. The CDR3 nucleotides are TGTGCCAGCAGCCCCCTCGGGGCCGGGGAGCTGTTTTTT. Translated: CASSPLGAGELFF. The full variable domain, its missing parts supplied by reference TRBV7-6 and TRBJ2-2, is GAGVSQSPRYKVTKRGQDVALRCDPISGHVSLYWYRQALGQGPEFLTYFNYEAQQDKSGLPNDRFSAERPEGSISTLTIQRTEQRDSAMYRCASSPLGAGELFFGEGSRLTVL.

With regard to this clone: A much larger clone lies one base from this, so it may be a read error. The chain couples TRBV2 to TRBJ1-1, with 7 positions matching TRBD1. Germline V gene data show CDR1 as SNHLY and CDR2 as FYNNEI. Losses at the gene ends were 7 bases for V and 1 base for J; bases not matched to a gene: 3. The CDR3 is 13 amino acids. DNA for the CDR3: TGTGCCAGCACCCAGGGGGAGAACACTGAAGCTTTCTTT. It encodes CASTQGENTEAFF.

The chain uses TRBV18 and TRBJ1-3; D is undetermined. The CDR3 length is 16 residues. Germline V CDR1 and CDR2: KGHSH, LQKENI. Deletions cut 2 bases from V and 0 bases from J, with 11 bases between. CDR3 in DNA: TGTGCCAGCTCACCAGCCGTAACCTACTCTGGAAACACCATATATTTT. Amino acid sequence: CASSPAVTYSGNTIYF.

The chain has TRBV19 and TRBJ1-1; D is unclear. The CDR3 loop spans 13 amino acids. The germline CDR1 and CDR2 sequences are LNHDA and SQIVND (reference sequence). Trimming left V 4 bases short and J 10 bases short, with 16 bases between. As DNA, the CDR3 is TGTGCCAGTAGTACCTCGGGGAGTGAAGTAGCTTTCTTT. Protein sequence: CASSTSGSEVAFF.

This clone was recorded only once. The V and J genes are TRBV11-3 and TRBJ1-1; D ambiguous. Looked up from germline, CDR1 is SGHNT and CDR2 is YENEEA. With 5 bases removed from V and 4 bases from J, the gap between germline ends came to 14 bases. This CDR3 contains 14 residues. This CDR3 reads CASSPKWSGTEAFF. Written as DNA, the CDR3 is TGTGCCAGCAGCCCAAAGTGGAGCGGCACTGAAGCTTTCTTT.

The chain recombines TRBV18 with TRBJ2-1; D unclear. The germline V and J ends were trimmed by 3 bases and 6 bases, with 12 bases remaining between them. Germline CDR1 KGHSH, CDR2 LQKENI. The CDR3 runs to 14 residues. The chain's CDR3 is CASSPLGLVNEQFF. DNA of the CDR3: TGTGCCAGCTCACCTCTGGGTCTGGTCAATGAGCAGTTCTTC.

This clone showed up just once. V and J are TRBV7-2 and TRBJ2-3; D may be TRBD2 (5 bases). The CDR3 is made up of 17 amino acids. Germline V gives CDR1 SGHTA, CDR2 FQGNSA. V lost 2 bases, J lost 1 base, and 16 bases lay in between. The CDR3 nucleotides are TGTGCCAGCAGCTTATACGGGAATTTGATCGGCACAGATACGCAGTATTTT. Amino acid sequence: CASSLYGNLIGTDTQYF.

The chain is built from TRBV13 and TRBJ2-1; D uncertain. Trimming removed 0 bases from V and 6 bases from J, with 12 bases in between. This CDR3 contains 15 residues. Germline V CDR1 and CDR2: PRHDT, FYEKMQ (reference sequence). The CDR3 bases are TGTGCCAGCAGCTTAGGACAATTCTTATTCAATGAGCAGTTCTTC. Translating it yields CASSLGQFLFNEQFF.

This clone showed up just a few times. The chain recombines TRBV7-3 with TRBJ2-1, with D perhaps TRBD2 (7 bases). Germline CDR1 is SGHTA and CDR2 is FQGTGA. The germline V and J ends were trimmed by 5 bases and 3 bases, with 11 bases remaining between them. CDR3 length equals 14 residues. In DNA, the CDR3 is TGTGCCAGCAGCAGGGGGACTATCTACAATGAGCAGTTCTTC. Protein product: CASSRGTIYNEQFF.

The V gene is TRBV5-6, the J gene TRBJ1-1; 9 bases map to TRBD1. Germline loops: CDR1 SGHDT, CDR2 YYEEEE. V trimming: 4 bases; J trimming: 5 bases; junction bases outside the gene matches: 6. CDR3 length: 14 amino acids. CDR3 region: CASSPGTGRTEAFF. The CDR3 coding sequence is TGTGCCAGCAGCCCCGGGACAGGGCGAACTGAAGCTTTCTTT.

This clone was seen more than once but under ten times. This chain connects TRBV7-9 to TRBJ2-3; D tentatively reads TRBD1 or TRBD2 (6 bases each). CDR3 size: 14 residues. Germline values: CDR1 SEHNR, CDR2 FQNEAQ (reference sequence). Trimming removed 3 bases at V and 3 bases at J, with 10 bases between. CDR3 DNA sequence: TGTGCCAGCAGCTTGGGGGGCCCGACAGATACGCAGTATTTT. Protein: CASSLGGPTDTQYF.

This clone was counted a single time. CDR3 residues: CASSAESSHQPQHF. Here the CDR3 DNA reads TGTGCCAGCAGCGCGGAATCAAGCCATCAGCCCCAGCATTTT. This chain joins TRBV7-6 and TRBJ1-5; no clear D. Germline lookup yields CDR1 SGHVS and CDR2 FNYEAQ. Trimming took off 5 bases at V and 5 bases at J, with 13 bases between the two ends. This CDR3 contains 14 residues.

V gene TRBV25-1 combines with J gene TRBJ1-6; D remains ambiguous. V gave up 10 bases and J gave up 0 bases, with 7 bases separating them. This CDR3 has 13 residues. CDR1 is MGHDK, CDR2 SYGVNS, per germline. The DNA for the CDR3 is TGTGCCATCCAGGCCTCCTATAATTCACCCCTCCACTTT. The encoded protein is CAIQASYNSPLHF.

The chain joins TRBV7-3 to TRBJ1-5, with D perhaps TRBD1 (5 bases). This CDR3 is 13 amino acids long. V was pared by 5 bases and J by 11 bases, with 16 bases between. The germline CDR1 and CDR2 sequences are SGHTA and FQGTGA. For the CDR3, the DNA is TGTGCCAGCAGCACGGACCCCACGGGGGCCCAGCATTTT. It yields the protein CASSTDPTGAQHF.

This clone was counted between two and nine times. This sequence joins TRBV27 and TRBJ2-3; D is perhaps TRBD1 or TRBD2 (6 bases each). CDR3 size: 17 residues. From germline, CDR1 is MNHEY and CDR2 SMNVEV (reference sequence). The V end was cut by 1 base, the J end by 0 bases, with 14 bases between. The DNA for the CDR3 is TGTGCCAGCAGTTTATGGGGGGACACTTCTAGCACAGATACGCAGTATTTT. Protein product: CASSLWGDTSSTDTQYF.

CDR3 sequence reads: CASSIQRGGNEQFF. DNA of the CDR3: TGTGCCAGCAGTATCCAGCGGGGGGGAAATGAGCAGTTCTTC. The chain joins TRBV27 to TRBJ2-1; the match to TRBD2 covers 10 bases. The germline gives CDR1 MNHEY, CDR2 SMNVEV (reference sequence). The CDR3 runs to 14 residues. V trimming: 5 bases; J trimming: 7 bases; junction bases outside the gene matches: 5.